This T cell receptor (beta chain) was observed in a study of blood T cell repertoires in COVID-19. Study as a whole: The United States, Italy and Spain supplied acute and convalescent COVID-19 samples. The cDNA or gDNA used as material had been derived from T cells, B-cell-depleted T cells, or PBMCs.

V was trimmed by 3 bases and J by 1 base, leaving 15 bases between them. The CDR3 totals 16 residues. Germline CDR1 and CDR2: SGHVS and FQNEAQ. In the original workflow: Estimation of nucleated cell counts was performed using reference gene primer amplification. TCRdb's copy holds only in-frame clones and misses some; the assay was immunoSEQ multiplex PCR. V and J calls and clone size are copied from that table; D and trimming were computed from the DNA. This table holds roughly 50,000 clones, roughly 85% found once. The rearrangement links TRBV7-8 to TRBJ1-1; no firm D call. The receptor was derived from a man aged 60-69 years with acute or convalescent COVID-19. The sample taken for sequencing was peripheral blood. The CDR3 sequence is CASSFSGRPGNTEAFF. CDR3 bases: TGTGCCAGCAGCTTCTCTGGCAGGCCAGGGAACACTGAAGCTTTCTTT.